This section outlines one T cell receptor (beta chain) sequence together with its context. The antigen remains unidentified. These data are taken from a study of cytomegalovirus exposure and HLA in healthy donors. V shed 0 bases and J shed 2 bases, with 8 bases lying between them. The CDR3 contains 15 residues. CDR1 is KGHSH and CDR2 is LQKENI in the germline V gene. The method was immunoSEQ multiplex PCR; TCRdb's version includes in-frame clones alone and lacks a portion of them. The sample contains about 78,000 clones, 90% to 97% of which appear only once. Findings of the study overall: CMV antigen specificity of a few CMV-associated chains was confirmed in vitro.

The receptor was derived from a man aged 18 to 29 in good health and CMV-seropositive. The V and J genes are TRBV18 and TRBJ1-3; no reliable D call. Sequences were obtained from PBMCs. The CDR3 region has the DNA TGTGCCAGCTCACCACCGTGGAGGACTGGAAACACCATATATTTT. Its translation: CASSPPWRTGNTIYF.